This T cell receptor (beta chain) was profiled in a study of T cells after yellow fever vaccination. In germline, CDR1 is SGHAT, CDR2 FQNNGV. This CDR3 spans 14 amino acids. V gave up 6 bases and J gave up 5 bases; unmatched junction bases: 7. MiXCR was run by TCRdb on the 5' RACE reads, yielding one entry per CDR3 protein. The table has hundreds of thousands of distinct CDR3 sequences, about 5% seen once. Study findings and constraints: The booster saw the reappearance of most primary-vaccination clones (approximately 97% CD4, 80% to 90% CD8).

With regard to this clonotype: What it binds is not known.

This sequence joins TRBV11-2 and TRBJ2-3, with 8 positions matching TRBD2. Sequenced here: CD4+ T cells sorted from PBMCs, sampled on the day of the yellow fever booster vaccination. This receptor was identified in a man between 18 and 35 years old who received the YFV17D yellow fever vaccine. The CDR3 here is CASSFGGAIDTQYF. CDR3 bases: TGTGCCAGCAGTTTCGGGGGGGCAATAGATACGCAGTATTTT.